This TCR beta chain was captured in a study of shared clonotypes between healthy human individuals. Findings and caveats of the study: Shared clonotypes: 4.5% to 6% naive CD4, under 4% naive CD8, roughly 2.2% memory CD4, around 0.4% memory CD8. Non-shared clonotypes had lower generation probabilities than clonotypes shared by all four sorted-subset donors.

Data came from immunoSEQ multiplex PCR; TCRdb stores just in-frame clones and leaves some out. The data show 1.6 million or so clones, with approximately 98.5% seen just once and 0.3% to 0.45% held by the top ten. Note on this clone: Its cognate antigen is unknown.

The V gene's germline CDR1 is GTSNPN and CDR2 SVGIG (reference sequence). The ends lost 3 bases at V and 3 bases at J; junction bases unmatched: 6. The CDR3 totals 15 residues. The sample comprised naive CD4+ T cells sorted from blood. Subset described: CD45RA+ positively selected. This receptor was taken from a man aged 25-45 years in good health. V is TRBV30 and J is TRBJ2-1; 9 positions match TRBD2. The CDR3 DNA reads TGTGCCTGGAGGGGTCGCGGGAGGGTCTACAATGAGCAGTTCTTC. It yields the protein CAWRGRGRVYNEQFF.